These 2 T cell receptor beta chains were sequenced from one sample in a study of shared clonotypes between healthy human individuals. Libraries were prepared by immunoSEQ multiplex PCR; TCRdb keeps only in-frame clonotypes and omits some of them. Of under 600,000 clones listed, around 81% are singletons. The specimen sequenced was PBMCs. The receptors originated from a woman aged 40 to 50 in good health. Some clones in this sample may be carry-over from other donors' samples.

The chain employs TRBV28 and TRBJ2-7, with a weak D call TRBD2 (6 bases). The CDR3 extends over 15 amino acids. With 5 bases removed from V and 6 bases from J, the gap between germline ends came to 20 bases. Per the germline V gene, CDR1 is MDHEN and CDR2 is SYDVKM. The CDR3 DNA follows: TGTGCCAGCAGTCCGTCTTTGGAGGGGTCTCGCGAGCAGTACTTC. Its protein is CASSPSLEGSREQYF. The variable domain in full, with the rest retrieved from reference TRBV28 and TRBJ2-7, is DVKVTQSSRYLVKRTGEKVFLECVQDMDHENMFWYRQDPGLGLRLIYFSYDVKMKEKGDIPEGYSVSREKKERFSLILESASTNQTSMYLCASSPSLEGSREQYFGPGTRLTVT.

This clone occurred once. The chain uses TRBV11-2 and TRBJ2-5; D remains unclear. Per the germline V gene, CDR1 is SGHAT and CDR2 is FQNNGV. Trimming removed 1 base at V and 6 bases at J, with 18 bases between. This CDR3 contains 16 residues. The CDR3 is CASSLGSSAWAQTQYF. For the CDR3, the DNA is TGTGCCAGCAGCTTAGGTAGTTCGGCCTGGGCCCAGACCCAGTACTTC.